Following are 21 T cell receptor beta chains from one sample sequenced in a study of radiation and T cells in renal cell carcinoma. Sequencing was performed with immunoSEQ multiplex PCR; in TCRdb, only in-frame clones are kept and a portion is missing. The data hold about 90,000 clones, with approximately 82% observed a single time. The time point denotes: blood 4 weeks post-SBRT, at nephrectomy. The treatment here: 15 Gy SBRT to primary tumor, nephrectomy 4 weeks later. This specimen was blood, taken from a patient whose treatment included radiotherapy and nephrectomy. The receptors derive from a man aged 60-69 years with renal cell carcinoma.

The CDR3 spells CASSNRGGAYNEQFF. The CDR3, as DNA: TGTGCCAGCAGTAATCGAGGAGGGGCCTACAATGAGCAGTTCTTC. V is TRBV7-3 and J is TRBJ2-1; D is perhaps TRBD2 (6 bases). CDR3 length: 15 amino acids. CDR1 and CDR2 (germline): SGHTA, FQGTGA. V lost 6 bases to trimming and J lost 2 bases, with 14 bases between them.

This clone was seen just once. V and J are TRBV5-1 and TRBJ2-3; D possibly uses TRBD1 or TRBD2 (5 bases each). V shed 4 bases and J shed 3 bases, with 18 bases lying between them. The germline gives CDR1 SGHRS, CDR2 YFSETQ. This CDR3 has 16 amino acids. DNA for the CDR3: TGCGCCAGCAGCCTGAGGGACCCCGCTTTGACAGATACGCAGTATTTT. Protein sequence: CASSLRDPALTDTQYF. Using reference TRBV5-1 and TRBJ2-3 for the parts outside the CDR3, the full variable domain is KAGVTQTPRYLIKTRGQQVTLSCSPISGHRSVSWYQQTPGQGLQFLFEYFSETQRNKGNFPGRFSGRQFSNSRSEMNVSTLELGDSALYLCASSLRDPALTDTQYFGPGTRLTVL.

Here the CDR3 DNA reads TGTGCCAGCGCGGGGGGGGCTAATCAGCCCCAGCATTTT. Translation gives CASAGGANQPQHF. The chain has TRBV7-9 and TRBJ1-5, with a tentative D call TRBD1 (6 bases). The CDR3 is 13 amino acids. CDR1 is SEHNR, CDR2 FQNEAQ, per germline (reference sequence). The V and J ends lost 8 bases and 4 bases respectively, with 12 bases between them.

This clone was counted many times. This chain joins TRBV5-1 and TRBJ1-2; D may be TRBD1 (6 bases). The germline V gene encodes CDR1 SGHRS and CDR2 YFSETQ. This CDR3 has 12 amino acids. V shed 4 bases and J shed 4 bases, with 8 bases lying between them. The DNA for the CDR3 is TGCGCCAGCAGCCTGGACAGCTATGGCTACACCTTC. Its translation is CASSLDSYGYTF.

The CDR3 region is CASSFGPSGTDTQYF. Written as DNA, the CDR3 is TGTGCCAGCAGCTTTGGCCCTAGCGGCACAGATACGCAGTATTTT. V and J are TRBV11-3 and TRBJ2-3; tentative D call: TRBD2 (6 bases). CDR1 and CDR2 from the germline V gene are SGHNT and YENEEA. The CDR3 runs to 15 residues. Trimming cost V 3 bases and J 1 base, with 11 bases left between them.

This chain connects TRBV5-1 to TRBJ1-3, with 9 bases that match TRBD1. Germline-derived CDR1 and CDR2 are SGHRS and YFSETQ. Trimming at V came to 0 bases and at J to 3 bases, leaving 7 bases not matched to a gene. This CDR3 spans 17 amino acids. CDR3 loop: CASSLEAGQGGGNTIYF. The CDR3 DNA sequence: TGCGCCAGCAGCTTGGAAGCGGGACAGGGAGGTGGAAACACCATATATTTT.

V is TRBV10-2 and J is TRBJ1-5; D perhaps matches TRBD1 (5 bases). In germline, CDR1 is WSHSY, CDR2 SAAADI. V lost 0 bases to trimming and J lost 3 bases, with 9 bases between them. This CDR3 has 15 amino acids. The CDR3 DNA reads as TGCGCCAGCAGTGAGTCAAGACAGCCCAATCAGCCCCAGCATTTT. It codes for CASSESRQPNQPQHF.

This clone was seen only once. The CDR3 is CAWRGTASLSYEQYF. For the CDR3, the DNA is TGTGCCTGGAGGGGGACAGCATCCCTCTCCTACGAGCAGTACTTC. This chain connects TRBV30 to TRBJ2-7; 7 bases map to TRBD1. Trimming took 3 bases from V and 0 from J; bases not matched to a gene: 8. The CDR3 spans 15 residues. Germline loops: CDR1 GTSNPN, CDR2 SVGIG (reference sequence).

The chain employs TRBV5-1 and TRBJ1-4; maybe TRBD1 (5 bases). The CDR3 runs to 20 residues. CDR1 SGHRS and CDR2 YFSETQ come from the germline V gene. The V end was cut by 0 bases, the J end by 0 bases, with 21 bases between. The CDR3 region has the DNA TGCGCCAGCAGCTTGGCCGAAAGGGGCCGGACCTCTGCAACTAATGAAAAACTGTTTTTT. Its protein is CASSLAERGRTSATNEKLFF.

The chain is built from TRBV20-1 and TRBJ2-1; the D is unclear. Germline lookup yields CDR1 DFQATT and CDR2 SNEGSKA (reference sequence). V dropped 0 bases and J dropped 5 bases, with 2 bases sitting between them. This CDR3 is 11 amino acids long. CDR3 bases: TGCAGTGCTAGAGAGGACAATGAGCAGTTCTTC. Its translation: CSAREDNEQFF.

The V and J genes are TRBV11-1 and TRBJ2-1; possible D gene TRBD2, 6 bases. This CDR3 has 16 amino acids. Germline V CDR1 and CDR2: SGHAT, FQDESV (reference sequence). Trimming removed 5 bases from V and 8 bases from J, with 22 bases in between. Here the CDR3 DNA reads TGTGCCAGCAGCCGCCGGGCCGGCGGGATGATAGATGAGCAGTTCTTC. Translating gives CASSRRAGGMIDEQFF.

This chain uses TRBV27 with TRBJ2-1, with 9 positions matching TRBD2. The trim removed 2 bases at V and 6 bases at J, leaving 5 bases unmatched. The germline V gene has CDR1 MNHEY and CDR2 SMNVEV (reference sequence). CDR3 size: 15 residues. CDR3 sequence reads: CASSLGLAGTNEQFF. Written as DNA, the CDR3 is TGTGCCAGCAGTTTAGGCCTAGCGGGAACCAATGAGCAGTTCTTC.

This chain links TRBV19 with TRBJ2-3, with 9 bases fitting TRBD2. This CDR3 spans 14 amino acids. The germline V gene has CDR1 LNHDA and CDR2 SQIVND (reference sequence). V was clipped by 3 bases and J by 3 bases; unmatched bases: 1. This chain's CDR3 is CASSIAGGTDTQYF. The CDR3 nucleotides read TGTGCCAGTAGTATCGCGGGAGGGACAGATACGCAGTATTTT.

This rearrangement joins TRBV7-9 to TRBJ2-1; weak D call: TRBD1 (6 bases). Germline lookup yields CDR1 SEHNR and CDR2 FQNEAQ (reference sequence). Trimming took 5 bases from V and 3 from J, leaving 14 bases between them. This CDR3 region has 15 residues. CDR3 amino acids: CASSNTRGGYNEQFF. The CDR3 DNA reads TGTGCCAGCAGCAACACTCGAGGGGGCTACAATGAGCAGTTCTTC.

V is TRBV19 and J is TRBJ2-3; 11 bases agree with TRBD2. The length of the CDR3 is 15 residues. After removal of 10 bases from V and 4 bases from J, the junction contained 10 bases not matched to a gene. Germline CDR1 is LNHDA and CDR2 is SQIVND (reference sequence). The CDR3 spells CATQKVLAGADTQYF. In nucleotides, the CDR3 is TGTGCCACCCAAAAGGTACTAGCGGGAGCAGATACGCAGTATTTT.

The rearrangement joins TRBV6-5 to TRBJ2-1; TRBD2 matches at 7 bases. The CDR3 loop spans 15 amino acids. The germline gives CDR1 MNHEY, CDR2 SVGAGI. J lost 6 bases, V lost 0 bases, and 5 bases had no gene match. The CDR3 region is CASSYSQAGANEQFF. CDR3 nucleotide sequence: TGTGCCAGCAGTTACTCACAGGCGGGAGCCAATGAGCAGTTCTTC.

This clone was counted a single time. This rearrangement joins TRBV6-1 to TRBJ1-5, with a weak D call TRBD1 (5 bases). The germline V gene encodes CDR1 MNHNS and CDR2 SASEGT. There are 15 residues in the CDR3. Deletions cut 4 bases from V and 0 bases from J, with 10 bases between. DNA for the CDR3: TGTGCCAGCAGTGCAGACAGCTATAGCAATCAGCCCCAGCATTTT. This sequence encodes CASSADSYSNQPQHF.

The rearrangement links TRBV28 to TRBJ2-7; perhaps TRBD2 as D (7 bases). V was shortened by 6 bases and J by 2 bases, with 14 bases between the two germline ends. The germline V gene has CDR1 MDHEN and CDR2 SYDVKM. The CDR3 extends over 14 amino acids. The CDR3 loop reads CASRGGVGAYEQYF. CDR3 DNA sequence: TGTGCCAGCAGAGGGGGGGTCGGGGCCTACGAGCAGTACTTC.

The rearrangement joins TRBV27 to TRBJ2-3, with D possibly matching TRBD2 (6 bases). The CDR3 extends over 14 amino acids. The V gene lost 6 bases and the J gene lost 3 bases, with 13 bases spanning the gap. Per germline, CDR1 MNHEY and CDR2 SMNVEV (reference sequence). CDR3 region: CASSVRGLTDTQYF. Here the CDR3 DNA reads TGTGCCAGCAGCGTCCGGGGGTTAACAGATACGCAGTATTTT.

The chain combines TRBV6-1 with TRBJ1-1; D gene unclear. The CDR3 length is 12 residues. With 4 bases removed from V and 9 bases from J, the gap between germline ends came to 12 bases. The V gene's germline CDR1 is MNHNS and CDR2 SASEGT. CDR3 nucleotides: TGTGCCAGCAGTGTCCCGGGCACCCAAGCTTTCTTT. Its translation: CASSVPGTQAFF.

This CDR3 reads CASSFDSQETQYF. For the CDR3, the DNA is TGTGCCAGCAGCTTCGACAGCCAAGAGACCCAGTACTTC. The chain employs TRBV5-8 and TRBJ2-5; maybe TRBD1 (5 bases). Germline V gene sequence: CDR1 SGHTS, CDR2 YDEGEE. V was pared by 2 bases and J by 1 base, with 6 bases between. The CDR3 runs 13 residues.